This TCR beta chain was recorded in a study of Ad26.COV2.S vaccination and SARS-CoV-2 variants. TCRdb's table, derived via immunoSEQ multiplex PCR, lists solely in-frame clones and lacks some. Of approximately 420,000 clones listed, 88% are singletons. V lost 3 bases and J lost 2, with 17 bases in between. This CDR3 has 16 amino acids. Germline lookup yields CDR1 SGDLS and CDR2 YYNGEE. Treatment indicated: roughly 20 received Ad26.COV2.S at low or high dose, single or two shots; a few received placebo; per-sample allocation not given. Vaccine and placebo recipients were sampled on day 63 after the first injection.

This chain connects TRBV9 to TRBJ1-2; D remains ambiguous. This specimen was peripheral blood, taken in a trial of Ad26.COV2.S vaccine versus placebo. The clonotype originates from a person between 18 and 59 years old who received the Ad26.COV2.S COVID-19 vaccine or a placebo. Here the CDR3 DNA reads TGTGCCAGCAGCGCCGATTATGAGGTCGGGAACTATGGCTACACCTTC. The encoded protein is CASSADYEVGNYGYTF. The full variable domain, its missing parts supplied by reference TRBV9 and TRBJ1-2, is DSGVTQTPKHLITATGQRVTLRCSPRSGDLSVYWYQQSLDQGLQFLIQYYNGEERAKGNILERFSAQQFPDLHSELNLSSLELGDSALYFCASSADYEVGNYGYTFGSGTRLTVV.